This entry describes one T cell receptor (beta chain). Its antigen is not identified. This sample was included in a study of vaccination effects on CD4 cells after COVID-19. Peptide-pool stimulation followed by sequencing identified expanded antigen-specific CD4+ clonotypes in the ViraFEST assay. Cells that had been cultured for ten to eleven days were the source of isolated CD4+ T cells. All study participants received two doses of BNT162b2 or mRNA-1273 vaccine. The culture medium for 1.5 million to 2 million PBMC per well included around 9 IU/ml IL-2 and roughly 10 ug/ml peptides. This CDR3 has 16 residues. The germline V gene has CDR1 SGHRS and CDR2 YFSETQ. The ends were cut back, 7 bases at V and 4 bases at J, with 23 bases in the middle. Assay: immunoSEQ multiplex PCR; the TCRdb copy retains only in-frame clones and omits some. The repertoire includes roughly 55,000 clones, 78% of them detected once, and 2% sits in the top ten.

The chain joins TRBV5-1 to TRBJ1-1; D unclear. Here the sequenced sample was CD4+ T cells from PBMCs cultured with HCoV-OC43 spike peptides, taken after COVID-19 vaccination. The subset here: HCoV-OC43 spike overlapping peptide pool stimulation. The sequence was obtained from a human donor who received a COVID-19 vaccine. For the CDR3, the DNA is TGCGCCAGCGGCCCGACCCGTCTGGGTACGGGCACTGAAGCTTTCTTT. As protein: CASGPTRLGTGTEAFF.